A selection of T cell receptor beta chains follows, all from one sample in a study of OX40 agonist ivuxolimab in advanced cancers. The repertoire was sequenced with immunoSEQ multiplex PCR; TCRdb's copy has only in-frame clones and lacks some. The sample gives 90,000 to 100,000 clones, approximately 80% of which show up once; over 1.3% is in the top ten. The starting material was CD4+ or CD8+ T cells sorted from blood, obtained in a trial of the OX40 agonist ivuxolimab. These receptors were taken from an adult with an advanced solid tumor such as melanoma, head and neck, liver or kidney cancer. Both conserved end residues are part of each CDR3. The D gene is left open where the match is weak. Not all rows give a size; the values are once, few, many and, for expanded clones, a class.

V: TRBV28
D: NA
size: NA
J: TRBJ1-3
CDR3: CASSRGISGNTIYF
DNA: TGTGCCAGCAGTCGGGGTATCTCTGGAAACACCATATATTTT

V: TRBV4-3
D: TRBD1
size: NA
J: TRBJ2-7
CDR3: CASSQESGQGSSYEQYF
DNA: TGCGCCAGCAGCCAAGAGAGTGGACAGGGGAGCTCCTACGAGCAGTACTTC

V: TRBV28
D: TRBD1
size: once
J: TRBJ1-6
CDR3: CASSSDREGHF
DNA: TGTGCCAGCAGCTCGGACAGGGAAGGCCACTTT

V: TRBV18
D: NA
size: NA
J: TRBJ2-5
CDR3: CASSPQPETQYF
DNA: TGTGCCAGCTCACCCCAGCCCGAGACCCAGTACTTC

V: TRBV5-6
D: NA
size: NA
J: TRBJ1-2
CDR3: CASSQNVVYGYTF
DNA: TGTGCCAGCAGCCAAAACGTCGTCTATGGCTACACCTTC

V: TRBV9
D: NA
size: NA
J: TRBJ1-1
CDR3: CASSPRGAIQDTEAFF
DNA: TGTGCCAGCAGCCCCCGGGGGGCGATCCAGGACACTGAAGCTTTCTTT

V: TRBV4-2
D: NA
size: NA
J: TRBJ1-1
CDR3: CASSQEGRAENTEAFF
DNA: TGTGCCAGCAGCCAAGAGGGGAGGGCTGAGAACACTGAAGCTTTCTTT

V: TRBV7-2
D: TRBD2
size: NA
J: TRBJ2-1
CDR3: CASTPRGGTSHNEQFF
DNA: TGTGCCAGCACCCCGCGTGGCGGGACTAGCCACAATGAGCAGTTCTTC

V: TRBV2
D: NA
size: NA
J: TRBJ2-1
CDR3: CASTRAGGSSYNEQFF
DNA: TGTGCCAGCACCAGGGCTGGAGGGAGCTCCTACAATGAGCAGTTCTTC

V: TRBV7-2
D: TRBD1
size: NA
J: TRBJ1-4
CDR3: CASSFGTGFTNEKLFF
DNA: TGTGCCAGCAGCTTTGGGACAGGGTTCACTAATGAAAAACTGTTTTTT

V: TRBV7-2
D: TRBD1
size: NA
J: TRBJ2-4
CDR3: CASSSTGQGGGRAKNIQYF
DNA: TGTGCCAGCAGCTCAACGGGACAGGGGGGAGGTAGAGCCAAAAACATTCAGTACTTC

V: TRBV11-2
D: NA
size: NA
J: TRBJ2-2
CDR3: CASSPHILARASGELFF
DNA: TGTGCCAGCAGCCCCCACATCCTCGCGAGGGCGAGCGGGGAGCTGTTTTTT

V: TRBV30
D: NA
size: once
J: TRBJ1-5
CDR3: CAWSVGRVGQPQHF
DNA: TGTGCCTGGAGTGTCGGGAGGGTCGGGCAGCCCCAGCATTTT

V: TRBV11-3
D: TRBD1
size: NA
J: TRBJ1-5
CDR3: CASSFPGQGSNQPQHF
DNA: TGTGCCAGCAGCTTTCCAGGACAGGGTAGCAATCAGCCCCAGCATTTT

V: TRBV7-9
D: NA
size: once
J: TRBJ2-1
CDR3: CASSWQGLPIGGMDEQFF
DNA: TGTGCCAGCAGCTGGCAGGGACTGCCGATTGGAGGGATGGATGAGCAGTTCTTC

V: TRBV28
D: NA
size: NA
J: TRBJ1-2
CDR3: CASNPARVGYGYTF
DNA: TGTGCCAGCAACCCCGCCAGGGTTGGCTATGGCTACACCTTC

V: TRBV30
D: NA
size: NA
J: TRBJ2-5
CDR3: CAWSGKRTQYF
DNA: TGTGCCTGGAGTGGGAAGCGGACCCAGTACTTC

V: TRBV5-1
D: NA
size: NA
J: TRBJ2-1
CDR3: CASSQRLPEGYNEQFF
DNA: TGCGCCAGCAGCCAACGACTGCCGGAAGGCTACAATGAGCAGTTCTTC

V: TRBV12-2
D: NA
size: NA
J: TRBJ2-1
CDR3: CAEAGTSGYNEQFF
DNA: TGTGCGGAAGCCGGGACTAGCGGTTACAATGAGCAGTTCTTC

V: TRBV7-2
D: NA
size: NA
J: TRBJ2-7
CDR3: CASSSRRDTHEQYF
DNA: TGTGCCAGCAGCTCCCGACGGGACACCCACGAGCAGTACTTC

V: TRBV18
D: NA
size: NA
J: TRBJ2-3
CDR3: CASSQRSGRLTDTQYF
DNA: TGTGCCAGCTCACAAAGATCAGGGCGCCTCACAGATACGCAGTATTTT

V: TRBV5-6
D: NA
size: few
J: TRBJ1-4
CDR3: CAKEPTNEKLFF
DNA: TGTGCCAAAGAACCAACTAATGAAAAACTGTTTTTT

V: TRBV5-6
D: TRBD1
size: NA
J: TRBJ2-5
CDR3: CASGGTGIETQYF
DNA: TGTGCCAGCGGGGGGACAGGGATCGAGACCCAGTACTTC

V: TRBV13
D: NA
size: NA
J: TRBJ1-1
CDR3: CASSPLRGRTEAFF
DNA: TGTGCCAGCAGCCCCCTTAGGGGGAGGACTGAAGCTTTCTTT

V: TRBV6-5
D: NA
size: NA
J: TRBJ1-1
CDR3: CASSPTLENTEAFF
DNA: TGTGCCAGCAGTCCCACTCTCGAGAACACTGAAGCTTTCTTT

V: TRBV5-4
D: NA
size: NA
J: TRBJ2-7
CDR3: CASSSRGEQYF
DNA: TGTGCCAGCAGCAGTAGGGGCGAGCAGTACTTC

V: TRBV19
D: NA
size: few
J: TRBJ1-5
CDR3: CASSFGGADQPQHF
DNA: TGTGCCAGTAGTTTTGGGGGGGCCGATCAGCCCCAGCATTTT

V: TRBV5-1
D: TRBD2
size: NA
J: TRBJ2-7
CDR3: CASSPPGLARHEQYF
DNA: TGCGCCAGCAGCCCACCGGGACTAGCTAGGCACGAGCAGTACTTC

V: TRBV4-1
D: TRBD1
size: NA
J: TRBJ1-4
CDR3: CAGHRDRGFNEKLFF
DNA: TGCGCCGGACACCGGGACAGGGGTTTTAATGAAAAACTGTTTTTT

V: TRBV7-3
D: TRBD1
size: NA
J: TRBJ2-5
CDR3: CASSLTQGAGETQYF
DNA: TGTGCCAGCAGCTTAACACAGGGGGCGGGAGAGACCCAGTACTTC

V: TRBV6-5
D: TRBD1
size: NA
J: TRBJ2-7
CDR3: CASGTGTGGGEQYF
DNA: TGTGCCAGCGGAACCGGGACAGGGGGAGGGGAGCAGTACTTC

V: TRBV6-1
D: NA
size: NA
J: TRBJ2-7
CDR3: CASGQGGSEQYF
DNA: TGTGCCAGCGGCCAAGGAGGGTCCGAGCAGTACTTC

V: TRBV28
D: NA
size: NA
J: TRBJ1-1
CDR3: CASSLQAPIKAFF
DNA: TGTGCCAGCAGTTTACAGGCTCCTATTAAAGCTTTCTTT